This entry describes one TCR beta chain. Its specific antigen is unknown. Base qualities are not recorded, but no much larger clone differs from it by a single base. This record comes from a study of blood T cell repertoires in COVID-19 (dated by TCRdb to the early 2020s). Turning to the overall study: The collaborator samples originated in the United States, Italy and Spain and spanned the acute and convalescent phases of COVID-19. The prospective study material was composed of cDNA or gDNA derived from T cells, B-cell-depleted T cells, or PBMCs. Subjects who had been exposed to COVID-19, were actively infected with it, or had recovered from it provided the deeply sampled blood TCRbeta repertoires that made up the dataset. The repertoires were made available in a free public database intended to serve as a resource for research on the immune response to SARS-CoV-2. The samples were drawn from the first 160 participants of the ongoing ImmuneRACE study and from under 1,500 subjects provided by 6 global collaborators. Nearly every sample came with metadata listing a de-identified subject ID, COVID-19 status, age in years and sex. Where available, HLA class I and class II types were obtained from metadata supplied by the sample provider rather than from assay-based typing. The paper as a whole reports these results and caveats: The quantity of clinical and demographic metadata differed by source and by participant and was supplied without curation.

Collaborating institutions collected whole blood in K2EDTA tubes following their own protocols. For TCRbeta analysis, collaborators shipped samples as frozen whole blood, isolated PBMCs, or DNA extracted from either of those sample types. TCRbeta CDR3 regions were amplified from genomic DNA by means of the immunoSEQ Assay, a bias-controlled multiplex PCR. From the authors' description of their analysis: The number of nucleated cells in each sample was estimated from the amplification of reference gene primers within the assay. Sequence reads were collapsed and filtered to measure the absolute abundance of every unique TCRbeta CDR3 rearrangement. For each sample, productive Simpson clonality was calculated as the square root of Simpson's diversity index across productive rearrangements. In its TCRdb copy, this immuneACCESS table keeps in-frame sequences only and misses some clones. Where compared with another copy, unresolved V genes explain less than half of these, and the others have no known cause. V, J and clone size were drawn from that table, and D and trimming were deduced from the DNA. This sample has around 59,000 clones in its table, and around 73% of those were observed once. The leading ten clones occupy 10% to 15% of the sample.

Reading from cysteine to phenylalanine, the CDR3 counts 12 amino acids. Of the read, only the CDR3 DNA is kept; its 36 bases are in frame from base 1. According to the germline V gene, CDR1 reads KGHDR and CDR2 reads SFDVKD. The junction shows trimming of 3 bases on V and 12 bases on J, and the gene matches do not reach 3 bases of it. The chain is encoded by TRBV24-1 joined to TRBJ2-1; TRBD1 fits 8 bases in the junction. The source material was peripheral blood. The TCR originated in a man older than 75 with acute or convalescent COVID-19. This receptor carries the CDR3 CATSDTGTGQFF. The bases are TGTGCCACCAGTGATACCGGGACAGGGCAGTTCTTC.